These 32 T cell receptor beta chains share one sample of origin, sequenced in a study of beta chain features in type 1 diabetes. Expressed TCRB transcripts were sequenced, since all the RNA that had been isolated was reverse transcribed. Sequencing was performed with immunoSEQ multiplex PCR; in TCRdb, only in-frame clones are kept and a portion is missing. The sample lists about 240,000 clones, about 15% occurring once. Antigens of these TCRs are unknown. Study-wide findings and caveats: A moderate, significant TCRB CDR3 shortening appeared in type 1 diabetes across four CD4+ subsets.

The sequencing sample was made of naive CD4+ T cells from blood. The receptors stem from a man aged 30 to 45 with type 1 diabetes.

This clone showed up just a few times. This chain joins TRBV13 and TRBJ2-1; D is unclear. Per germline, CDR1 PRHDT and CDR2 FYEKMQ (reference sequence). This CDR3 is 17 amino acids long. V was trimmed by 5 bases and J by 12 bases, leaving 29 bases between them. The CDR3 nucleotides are TGTGCCAGCAGCGGTCCGACTGCCTCCTCCTACAATGAGCTGCAGTTCTTC. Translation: CASSGPTASSYNELQFF.

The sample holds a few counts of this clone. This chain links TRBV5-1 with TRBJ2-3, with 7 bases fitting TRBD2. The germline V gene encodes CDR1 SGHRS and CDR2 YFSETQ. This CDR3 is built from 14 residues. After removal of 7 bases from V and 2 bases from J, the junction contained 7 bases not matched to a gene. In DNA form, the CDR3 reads TGCGCCAGCCGGCGGGGGTATGACACAGATACGCAGTATTTT. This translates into CASRRGYDTDTQYF.

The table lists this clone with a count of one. The CDR3 is CASSATGGTEAFF. CDR3 in DNA: TGTGCCAGCTCAGCAACAGGGGGCACTGAAGCTTTCTTT. V usage is TRBV18 and J usage is TRBJ1-1; TRBD1 matches at 8 bases. The CDR3 is made up of 13 amino acids. The germline V gene has CDR1 KGHSH and CDR2 LQKENI. J lost 4 bases, V lost 5 bases, and 3 bases had no gene match.

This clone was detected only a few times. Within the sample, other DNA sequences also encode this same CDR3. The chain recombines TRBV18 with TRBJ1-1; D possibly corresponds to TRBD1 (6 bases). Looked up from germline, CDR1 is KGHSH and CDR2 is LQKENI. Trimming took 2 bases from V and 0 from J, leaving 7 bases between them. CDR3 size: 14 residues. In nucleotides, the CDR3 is TGTGCCAGCTCACCAGGACAGCTGAACACTGAAGCTTTCTTT. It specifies CASSPGQLNTEAFF.

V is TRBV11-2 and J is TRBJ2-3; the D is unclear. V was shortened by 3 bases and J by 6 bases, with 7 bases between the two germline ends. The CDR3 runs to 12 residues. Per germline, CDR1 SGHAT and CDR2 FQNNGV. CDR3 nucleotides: TGTGCCAGCAGCTTGGAGACGGATACGCAGTATTTT. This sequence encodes CASSLETDTQYF.

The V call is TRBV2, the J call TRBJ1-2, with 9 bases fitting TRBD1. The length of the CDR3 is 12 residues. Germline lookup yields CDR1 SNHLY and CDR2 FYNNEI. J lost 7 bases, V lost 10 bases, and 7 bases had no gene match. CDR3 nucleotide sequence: TGTGCCACTCCGACAGGGGGAGGTGGCTACACCTTC. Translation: CATPTGGGGYTF. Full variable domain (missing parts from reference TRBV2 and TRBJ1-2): EPEVTQTPSHQVTQMGQEVILRCVPISNHLYFYWYRQILGQKVEFLVSFYNNEISEKSEIFDDQFSVERPDGSNFTLKIRSTKLEDSAMYFCATPTGGGGYTFGSGTRLTVV.

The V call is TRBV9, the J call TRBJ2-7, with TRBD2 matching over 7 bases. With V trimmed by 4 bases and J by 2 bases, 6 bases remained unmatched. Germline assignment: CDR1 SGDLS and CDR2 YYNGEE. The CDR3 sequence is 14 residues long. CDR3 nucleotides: TGTGCCAGCAGCCGGAGCGGGACCCCCTACGAGCAGTACTTC. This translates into CASSRSGTPYEQYF.

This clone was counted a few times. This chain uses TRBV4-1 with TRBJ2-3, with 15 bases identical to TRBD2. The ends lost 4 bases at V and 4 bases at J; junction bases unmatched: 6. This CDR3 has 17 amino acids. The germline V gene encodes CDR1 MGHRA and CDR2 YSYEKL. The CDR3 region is CASSPWGTSGRSDTQYF. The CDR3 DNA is TGCGCCAGCAGCCCCTGGGGGACTAGCGGGAGGTCAGATACGCAGTATTTT.

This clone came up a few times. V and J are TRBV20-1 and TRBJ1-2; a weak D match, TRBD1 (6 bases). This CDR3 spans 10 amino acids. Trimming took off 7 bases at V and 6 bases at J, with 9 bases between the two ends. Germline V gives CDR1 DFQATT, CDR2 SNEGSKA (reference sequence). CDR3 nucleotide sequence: TGCAGTGTAGGGGGGGATGGCTACACCTTC. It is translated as CSVGGDGYTF.

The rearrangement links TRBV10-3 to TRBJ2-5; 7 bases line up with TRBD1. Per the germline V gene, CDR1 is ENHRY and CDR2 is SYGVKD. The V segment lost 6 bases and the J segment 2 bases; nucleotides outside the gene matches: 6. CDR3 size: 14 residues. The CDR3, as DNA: TGTGCCATCAGCCCCTCGACAGGGCAAGAGACCCAGTACTTC. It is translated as CAISPSTGQETQYF.

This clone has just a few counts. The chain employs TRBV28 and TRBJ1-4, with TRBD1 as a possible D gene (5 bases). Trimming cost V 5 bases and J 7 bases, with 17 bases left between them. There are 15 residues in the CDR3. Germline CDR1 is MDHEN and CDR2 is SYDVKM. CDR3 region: CASSPPEGLSEKLFF. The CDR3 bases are TGTGCCAGCAGTCCGCCGGAGGGGTTGAGTGAAAAACTGTTTTTT.

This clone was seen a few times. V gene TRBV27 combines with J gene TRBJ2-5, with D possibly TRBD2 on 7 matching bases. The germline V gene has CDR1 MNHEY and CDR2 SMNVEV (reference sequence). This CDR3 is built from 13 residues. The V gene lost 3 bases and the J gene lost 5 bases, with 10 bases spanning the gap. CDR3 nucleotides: TGTGCCAGCAGTTTGCGGGGGCGGGAGACCCAGTACTTC. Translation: CASSLRGRETQYF.

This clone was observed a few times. The CDR3 DNA sequence: TGTGCCTGGGGGACAGGGGCATGGAATGAGCAGTTCTTC. This translates into CAWGTGAWNEQFF. The chain carries TRBV30 and TRBJ2-1; 10 bases are a match to TRBD1. With 5 bases clipped from V and 7 bases from J, the junction kept 5 bases outside the gene matches. Germline V gives CDR1 GTSNPN, CDR2 SVGIG (reference sequence). CDR3 size: 13 residues.

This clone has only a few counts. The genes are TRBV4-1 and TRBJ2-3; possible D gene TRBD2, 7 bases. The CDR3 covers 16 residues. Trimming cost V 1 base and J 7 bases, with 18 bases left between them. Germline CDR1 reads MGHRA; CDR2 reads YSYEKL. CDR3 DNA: TGCGCCAGCAGCCAAGCTTCTAGCGGCGGGACATATACGCAGTATTTT. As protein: CASSQASSGGTYTQYF.

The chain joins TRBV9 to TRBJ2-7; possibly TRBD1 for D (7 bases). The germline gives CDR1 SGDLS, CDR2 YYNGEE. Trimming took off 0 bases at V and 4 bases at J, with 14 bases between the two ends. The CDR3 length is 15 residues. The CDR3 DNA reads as TGTGCCAGCAGCGTAGAATCAGGGGGGCCGTACGAGCAGTACTTC. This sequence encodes CASSVESGGPYEQYF.

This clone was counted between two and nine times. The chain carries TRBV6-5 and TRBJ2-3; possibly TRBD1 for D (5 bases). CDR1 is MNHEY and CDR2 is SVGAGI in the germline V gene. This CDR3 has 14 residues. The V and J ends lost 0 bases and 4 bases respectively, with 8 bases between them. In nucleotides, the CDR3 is TGTGCCAGCAGTTACTCCGAAGGGGCAGATACGCAGTATTTT. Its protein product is CASSYSEGADTQYF.

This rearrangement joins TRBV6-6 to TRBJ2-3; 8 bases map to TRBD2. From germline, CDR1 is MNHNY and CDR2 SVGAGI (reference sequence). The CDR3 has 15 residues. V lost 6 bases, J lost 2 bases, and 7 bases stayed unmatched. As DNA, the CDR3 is TGTGCCAGCAGACTCCTAGCGGGCGACACAGATACGCAGTATTTT. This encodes CASRLLAGDTDTQYF.

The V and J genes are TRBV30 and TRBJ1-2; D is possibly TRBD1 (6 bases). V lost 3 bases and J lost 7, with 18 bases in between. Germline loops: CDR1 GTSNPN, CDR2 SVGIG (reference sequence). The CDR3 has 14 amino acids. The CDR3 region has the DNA TGTGCCTGGAGGGACAAGGCGCGGACAGCTGGCTACACCTTC. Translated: CAWRDKARTAGYTF.

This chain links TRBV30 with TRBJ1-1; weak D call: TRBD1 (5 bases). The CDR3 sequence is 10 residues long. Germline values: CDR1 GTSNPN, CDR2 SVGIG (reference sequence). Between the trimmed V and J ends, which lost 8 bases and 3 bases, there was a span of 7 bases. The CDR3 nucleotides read TGTGCCGGGGGGTACACTGAAGCTTTCTTT. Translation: CAGGYTEAFF.

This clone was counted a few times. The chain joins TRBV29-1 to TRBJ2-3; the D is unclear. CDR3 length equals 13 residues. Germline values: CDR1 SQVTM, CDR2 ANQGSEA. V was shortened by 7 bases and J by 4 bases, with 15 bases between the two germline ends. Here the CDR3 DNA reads TGCAGCGCGGCGGCTATGGTGTCAGATACGCAGTATTTT. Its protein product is CSAAAMVSDTQYF.

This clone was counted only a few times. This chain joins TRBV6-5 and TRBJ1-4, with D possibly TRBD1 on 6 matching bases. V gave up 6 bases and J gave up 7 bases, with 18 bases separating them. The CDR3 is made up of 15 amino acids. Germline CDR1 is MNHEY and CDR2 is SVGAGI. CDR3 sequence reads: CASSQGTMGGEKLFF. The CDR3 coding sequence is TGTGCCAGCAGCCAGGGGACAATGGGCGGTGAAAAACTGTTTTTT.

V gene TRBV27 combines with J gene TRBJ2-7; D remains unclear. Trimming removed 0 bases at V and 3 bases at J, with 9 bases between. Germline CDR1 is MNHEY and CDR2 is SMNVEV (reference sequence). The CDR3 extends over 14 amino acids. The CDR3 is CASSLSLASYEQYF. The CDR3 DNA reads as TGTGCCAGCAGTTTATCGCTTGCGAGCTACGAGCAGTACTTC.

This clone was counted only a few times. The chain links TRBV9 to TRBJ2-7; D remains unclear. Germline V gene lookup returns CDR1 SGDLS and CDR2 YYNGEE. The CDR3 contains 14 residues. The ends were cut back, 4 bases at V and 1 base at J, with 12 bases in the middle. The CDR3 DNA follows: TGTGCCAGCAGCCTCCGGTCCGATTCCTACGAGCAGTACTTC. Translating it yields CASSLRSDSYEQYF.

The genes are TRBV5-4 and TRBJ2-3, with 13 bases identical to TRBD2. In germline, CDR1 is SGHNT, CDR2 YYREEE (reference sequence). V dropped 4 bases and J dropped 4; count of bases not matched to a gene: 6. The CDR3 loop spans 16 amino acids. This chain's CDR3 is CASSTGLAGESDTQYF. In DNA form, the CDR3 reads TGTGCCAGCAGCACTGGACTAGCGGGGGAATCAGATACGCAGTATTTT.

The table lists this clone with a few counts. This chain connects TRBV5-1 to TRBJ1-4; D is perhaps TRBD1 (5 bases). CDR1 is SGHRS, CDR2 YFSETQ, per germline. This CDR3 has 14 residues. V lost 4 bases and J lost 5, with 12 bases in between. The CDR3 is CASSRRGENEKLFF. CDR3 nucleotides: TGCGCCAGCAGCCGTCGGGGGGAGAATGAAAAACTGTTTTTT. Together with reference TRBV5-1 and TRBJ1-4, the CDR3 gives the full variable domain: KAGVTQTPRYLIKTRGQQVTLSCSPISGHRSVSWYQQTPGQGLQFLFEYFSETQRNKGNFPGRFSGRQFSNSRSEMNVSTLELGDSALYLCASSRRGENEKLFFGSGTQLSVL.

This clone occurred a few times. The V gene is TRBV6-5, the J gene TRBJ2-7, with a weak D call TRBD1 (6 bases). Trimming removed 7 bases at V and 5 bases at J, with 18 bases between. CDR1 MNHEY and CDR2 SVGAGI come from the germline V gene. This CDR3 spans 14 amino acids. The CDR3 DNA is TGTGCCAGCAAGGGCAGGGGAGATGTCCACGAGCAGTACTTC. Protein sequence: CASKGRGDVHEQYF.

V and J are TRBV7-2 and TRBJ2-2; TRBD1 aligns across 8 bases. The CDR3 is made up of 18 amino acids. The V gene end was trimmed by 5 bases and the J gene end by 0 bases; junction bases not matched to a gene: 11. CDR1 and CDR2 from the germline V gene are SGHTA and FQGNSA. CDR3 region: CASSRTYRGVANTGELFF. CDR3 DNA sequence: TGTGCCAGCAGCCGAACCTACAGGGGGGTGGCGAACACCGGGGAGCTGTTTTTT.

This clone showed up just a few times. The CDR3 region is CASSEQTTGAGQPQHF. The CDR3 nucleotides are TGTGCCAGCAGTGAACAGACTACAGGGGCAGGTCAGCCCCAGCATTTT. The chain employs TRBV6-1 and TRBJ1-5; 7 positions match TRBD1. This CDR3 is 16 amino acids long. Trimming cost V 2 bases and J 6 bases; bases outside gene matches: 10. Germline V gene sequence: CDR1 MNHNS, CDR2 SASEGT.

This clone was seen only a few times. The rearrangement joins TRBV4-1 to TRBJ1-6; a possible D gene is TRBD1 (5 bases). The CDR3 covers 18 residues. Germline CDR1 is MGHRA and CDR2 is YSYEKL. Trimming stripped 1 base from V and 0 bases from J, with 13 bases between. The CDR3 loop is CASSQGGDRSSYNSPLHF. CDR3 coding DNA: TGCGCCAGCAGCCAAGGGGGGGACCGGAGCTCCTATAATTCACCCCTCCACTTT.

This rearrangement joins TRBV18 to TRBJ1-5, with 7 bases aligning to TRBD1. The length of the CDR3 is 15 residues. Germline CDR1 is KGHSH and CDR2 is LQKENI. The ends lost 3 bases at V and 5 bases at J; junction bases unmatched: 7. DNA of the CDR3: TGTGCCAGCTCACCTGAACAGGGGCAAGATCAGCCCCAGCATTTT. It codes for CASSPEQGQDQPQHF.

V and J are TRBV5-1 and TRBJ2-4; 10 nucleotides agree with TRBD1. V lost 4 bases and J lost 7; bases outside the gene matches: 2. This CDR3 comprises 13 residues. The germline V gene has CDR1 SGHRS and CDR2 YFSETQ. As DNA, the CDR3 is TGCGCCAGCAGCCGGACAGGGGGGAACATTCAGTACTTC. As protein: CASSRTGGNIQYF.

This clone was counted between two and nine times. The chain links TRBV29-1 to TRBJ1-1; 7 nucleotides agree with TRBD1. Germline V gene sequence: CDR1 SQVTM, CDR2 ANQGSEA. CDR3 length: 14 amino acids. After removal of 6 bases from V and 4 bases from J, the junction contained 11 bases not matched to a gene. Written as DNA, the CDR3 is TGCAGCGTCCCCTCGACAGGGAGAGGCACTGAAGCTTTCTTT. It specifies CSVPSTGRGTEAFF.